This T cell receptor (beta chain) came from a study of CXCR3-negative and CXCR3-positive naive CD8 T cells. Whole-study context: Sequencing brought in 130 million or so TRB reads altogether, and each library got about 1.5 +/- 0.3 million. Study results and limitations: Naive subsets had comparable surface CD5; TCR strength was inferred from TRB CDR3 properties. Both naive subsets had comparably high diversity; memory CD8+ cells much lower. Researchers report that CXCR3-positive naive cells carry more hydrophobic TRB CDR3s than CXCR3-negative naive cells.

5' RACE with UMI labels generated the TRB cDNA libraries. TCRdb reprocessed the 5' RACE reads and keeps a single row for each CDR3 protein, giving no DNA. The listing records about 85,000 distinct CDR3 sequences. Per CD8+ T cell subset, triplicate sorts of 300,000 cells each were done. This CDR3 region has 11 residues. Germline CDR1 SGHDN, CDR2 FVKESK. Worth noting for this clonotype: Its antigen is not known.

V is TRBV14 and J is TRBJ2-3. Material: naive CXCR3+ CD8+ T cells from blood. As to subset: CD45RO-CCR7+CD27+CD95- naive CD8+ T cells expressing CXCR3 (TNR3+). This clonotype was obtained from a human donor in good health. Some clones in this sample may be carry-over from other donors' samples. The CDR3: CASSQGDTQYF.